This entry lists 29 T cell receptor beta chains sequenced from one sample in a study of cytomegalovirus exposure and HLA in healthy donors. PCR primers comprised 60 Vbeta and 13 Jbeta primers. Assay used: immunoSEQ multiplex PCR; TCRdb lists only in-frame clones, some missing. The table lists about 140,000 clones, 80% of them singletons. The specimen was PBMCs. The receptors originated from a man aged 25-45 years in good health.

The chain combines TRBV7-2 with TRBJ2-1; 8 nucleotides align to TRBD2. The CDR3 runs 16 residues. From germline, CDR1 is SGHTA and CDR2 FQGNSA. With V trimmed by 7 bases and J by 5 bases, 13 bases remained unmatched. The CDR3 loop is CASNLGERGPNNEQFF. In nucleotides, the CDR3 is TGTGCCAGCAACCTAGGGGAGCGGGGGCCCAACAATGAGCAGTTCTTC.

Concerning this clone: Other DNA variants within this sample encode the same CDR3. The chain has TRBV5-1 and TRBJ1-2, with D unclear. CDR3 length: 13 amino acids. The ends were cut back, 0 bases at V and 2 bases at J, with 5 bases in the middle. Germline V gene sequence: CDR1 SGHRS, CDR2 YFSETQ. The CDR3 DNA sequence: TGCGCCAGCAGCTTGGAGCCCAACTATGGCTACACCTTC. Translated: CASSLEPNYGYTF.

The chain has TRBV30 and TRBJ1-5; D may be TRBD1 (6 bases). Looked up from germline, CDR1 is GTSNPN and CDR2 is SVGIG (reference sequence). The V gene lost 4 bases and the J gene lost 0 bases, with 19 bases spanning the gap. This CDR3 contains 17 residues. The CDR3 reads CAWTRGGAGVSNQPQHF. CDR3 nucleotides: TGTGCCTGGACCCGAGGGGGGGCAGGGGTTAGCAATCAGCCCCAGCATTTT.

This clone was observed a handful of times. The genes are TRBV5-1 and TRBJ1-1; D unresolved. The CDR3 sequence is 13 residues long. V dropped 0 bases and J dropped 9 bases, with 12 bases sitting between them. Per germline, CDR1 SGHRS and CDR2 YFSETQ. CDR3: CASSLAPLAKAFF. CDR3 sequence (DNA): TGCGCCAGCAGCTTGGCCCCCCTTGCGAAAGCTTTCTTT.

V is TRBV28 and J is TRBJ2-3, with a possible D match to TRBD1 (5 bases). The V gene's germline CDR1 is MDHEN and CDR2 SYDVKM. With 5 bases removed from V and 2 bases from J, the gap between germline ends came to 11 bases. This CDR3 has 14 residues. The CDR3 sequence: CASSVQVHTDTQYF. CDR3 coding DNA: TGTGCCAGCAGTGTACAGGTCCACACAGATACGCAGTATTTT.

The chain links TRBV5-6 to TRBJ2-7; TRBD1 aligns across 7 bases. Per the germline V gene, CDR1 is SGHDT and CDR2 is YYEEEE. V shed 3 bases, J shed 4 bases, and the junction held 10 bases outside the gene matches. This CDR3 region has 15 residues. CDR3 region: CASSWVSGTEYEQYF. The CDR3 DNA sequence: TGTGCCAGCAGCTGGGTATCCGGGACAGAATACGAGCAGTACTTC.

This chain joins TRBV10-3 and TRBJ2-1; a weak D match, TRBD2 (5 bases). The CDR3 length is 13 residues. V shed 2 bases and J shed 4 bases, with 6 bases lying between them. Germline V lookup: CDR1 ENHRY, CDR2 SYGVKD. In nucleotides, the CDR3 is TGTGCCATCAGTGAGGGACTTTACAATGAGCAGTTCTTC. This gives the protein CAISEGLYNEQFF.

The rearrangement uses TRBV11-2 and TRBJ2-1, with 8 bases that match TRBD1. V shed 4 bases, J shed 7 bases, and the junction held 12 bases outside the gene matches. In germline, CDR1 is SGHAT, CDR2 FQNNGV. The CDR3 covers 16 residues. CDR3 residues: CASSSITGGFGNEQFF. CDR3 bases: TGTGCCAGCAGCTCCATAACAGGGGGGTTTGGGAATGAGCAGTTCTTC.

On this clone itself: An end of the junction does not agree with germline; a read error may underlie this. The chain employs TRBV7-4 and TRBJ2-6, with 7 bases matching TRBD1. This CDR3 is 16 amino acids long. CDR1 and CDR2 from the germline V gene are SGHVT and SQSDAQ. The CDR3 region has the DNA TGTGCCAGAGACAGGGTTGGAAGCTCTGGCGCCAACGTCCTGACTTTC. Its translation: CARDRVGSSGANVLTF.

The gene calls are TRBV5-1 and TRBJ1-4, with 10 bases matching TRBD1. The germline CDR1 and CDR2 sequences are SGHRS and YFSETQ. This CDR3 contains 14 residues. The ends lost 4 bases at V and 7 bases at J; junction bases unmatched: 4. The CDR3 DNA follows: TGCGCCAGCAGCCCGGGACAGGGGTTTGAAAAACTGTTTTTT. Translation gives CASSPGQGFEKLFF.

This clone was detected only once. CDR3 loop: CASSSHRTGQETQETQYF. CDR3 in DNA: TGTGCCAGCAGTTCGCATAGGACGGGACAGGAGACCCAAGAGACCCAGTACTTC. The chain employs TRBV28 and TRBJ2-5, with 8 nucleotides matching TRBD1. Germline V gene sequence: CDR1 MDHEN, CDR2 SYDVKM. After removal of 4 bases from V and 1 base from J, the junction contained 14 bases not matched to a gene. This CDR3 has 18 amino acids.

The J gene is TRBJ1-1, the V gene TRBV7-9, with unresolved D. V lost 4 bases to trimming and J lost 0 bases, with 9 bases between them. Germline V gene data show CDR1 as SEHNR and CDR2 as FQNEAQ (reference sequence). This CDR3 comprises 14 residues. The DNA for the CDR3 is TGTGCCAGCAGCTCCGAGGTGGTGAACACTGAAGCTTTCTTT. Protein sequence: CASSSEVVNTEAFF.

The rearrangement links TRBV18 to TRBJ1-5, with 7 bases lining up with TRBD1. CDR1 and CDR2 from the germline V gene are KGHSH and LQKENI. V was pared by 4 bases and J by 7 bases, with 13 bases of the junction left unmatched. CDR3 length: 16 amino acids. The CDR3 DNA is TGTGCCAGCTCACTTCAAGGGGGCAGGGTTTCCCAGCCCCAGCATTTT. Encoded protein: CASSLQGGRVSQPQHF.

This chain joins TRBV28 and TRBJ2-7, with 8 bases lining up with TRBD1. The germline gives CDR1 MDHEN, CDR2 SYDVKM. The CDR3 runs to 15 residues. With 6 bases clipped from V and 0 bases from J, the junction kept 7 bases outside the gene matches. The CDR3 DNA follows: TGTGCCAGCAGGGTACCCGGGACAGGCTCCTACGAGCAGTACTTC. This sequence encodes CASRVPGTGSYEQYF.

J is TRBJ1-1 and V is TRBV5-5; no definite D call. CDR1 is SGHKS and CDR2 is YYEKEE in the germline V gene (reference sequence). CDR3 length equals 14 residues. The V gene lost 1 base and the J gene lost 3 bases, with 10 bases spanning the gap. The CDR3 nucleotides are TGTGCCAGCAGCTTGTTTCGGGTGGACACTGAAGCTTTCTTT. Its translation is CASSLFRVDTEAFF.

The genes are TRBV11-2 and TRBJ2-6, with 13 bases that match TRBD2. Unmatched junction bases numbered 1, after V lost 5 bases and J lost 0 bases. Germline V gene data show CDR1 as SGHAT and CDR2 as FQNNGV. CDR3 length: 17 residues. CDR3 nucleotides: TGTGCCAGCAGCCGGACTAGCGGGAGCTCTGGGGCCAACGTCCTGACTTTC. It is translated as CASSRTSGSSGANVLTF.

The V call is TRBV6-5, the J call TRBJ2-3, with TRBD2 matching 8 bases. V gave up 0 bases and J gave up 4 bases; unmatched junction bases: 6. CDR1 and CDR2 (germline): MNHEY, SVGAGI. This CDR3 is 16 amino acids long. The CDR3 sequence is CASSYSSGSRADTQYF. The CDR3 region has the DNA TGTGCCAGCAGTTACTCCAGCGGGAGCCGGGCAGATACGCAGTATTTT.

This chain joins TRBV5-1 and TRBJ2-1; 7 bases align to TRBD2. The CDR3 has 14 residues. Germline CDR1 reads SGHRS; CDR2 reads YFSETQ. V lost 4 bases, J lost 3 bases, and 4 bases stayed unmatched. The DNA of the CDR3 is TGCGCCAGCAGCGACGGGGGGAGCTACAATGAGCAGTTCTTC. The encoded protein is CASSDGGSYNEQFF. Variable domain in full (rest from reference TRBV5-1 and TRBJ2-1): KAGVTQTPRYLIKTRGQQVTLSCSPISGHRSVSWYQQTPGQGLQFLFEYFSETQRNKGNFPGRFSGRQFSNSRSEMNVSTLELGDSALYLCASSDGGSYNEQFFGPGTRLTVL.

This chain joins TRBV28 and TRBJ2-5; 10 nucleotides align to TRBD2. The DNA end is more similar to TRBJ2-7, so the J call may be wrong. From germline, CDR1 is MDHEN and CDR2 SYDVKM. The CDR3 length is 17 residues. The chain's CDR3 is CASSLFSLAGVTYEQYF. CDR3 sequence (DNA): TGTGCCAGCAGTTTATTTTCCCTAGCGGGGGTCACCTACGAGCAGTACTTC.

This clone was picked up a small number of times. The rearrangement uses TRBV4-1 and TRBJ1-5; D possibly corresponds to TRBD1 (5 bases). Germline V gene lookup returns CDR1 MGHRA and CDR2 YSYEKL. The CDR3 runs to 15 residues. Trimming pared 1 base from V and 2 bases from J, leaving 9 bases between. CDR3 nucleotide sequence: TGCGCCAGCAGCCAAGGTTCGACAGGCAATCAGCCCCAGCATTTT. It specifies CASSQGSTGNQPQHF.

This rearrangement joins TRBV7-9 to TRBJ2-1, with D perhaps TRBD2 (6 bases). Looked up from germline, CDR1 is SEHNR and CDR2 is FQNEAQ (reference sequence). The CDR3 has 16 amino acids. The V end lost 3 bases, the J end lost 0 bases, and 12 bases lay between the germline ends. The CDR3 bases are TGTGCCAGCAGCTTGGGGGGAACAAGCTCCTACAATGAGCAGTTCTTC. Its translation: CASSLGGTSSYNEQFF.

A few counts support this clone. In nucleotides, the CDR3 is TGCGCCAGCAGCTTGCACGGGACTACCGCCGGCGATGAGCAGTTCTTC. Translating it yields CASSLHGTTAGDEQFF. V is TRBV5-1 and J is TRBJ2-1, with 7 nucleotides matching TRBD2. Germline V gene data show CDR1 as SGHRS and CDR2 as YFSETQ. This CDR3 is 16 amino acids long. The junction had 12 bases not matched to a gene; V was cut back by 1 base and J by 8 bases.

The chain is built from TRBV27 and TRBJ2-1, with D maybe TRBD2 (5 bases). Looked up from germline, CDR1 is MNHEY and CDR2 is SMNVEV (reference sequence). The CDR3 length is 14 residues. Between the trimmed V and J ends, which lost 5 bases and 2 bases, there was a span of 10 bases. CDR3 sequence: CASSLTGAYNEQFF. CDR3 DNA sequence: TGTGCCAGCAGTCTCACCGGGGCCTACAATGAGCAGTTCTTC.

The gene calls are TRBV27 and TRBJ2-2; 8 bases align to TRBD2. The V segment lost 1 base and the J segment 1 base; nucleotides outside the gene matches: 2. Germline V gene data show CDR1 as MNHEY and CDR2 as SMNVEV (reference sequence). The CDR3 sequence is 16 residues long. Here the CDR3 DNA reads TGTGCCAGCAGTTTATTAACTAGCGGGAACACCGGGGAGCTGTTTTTT. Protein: CASSLLTSGNTGELFF.

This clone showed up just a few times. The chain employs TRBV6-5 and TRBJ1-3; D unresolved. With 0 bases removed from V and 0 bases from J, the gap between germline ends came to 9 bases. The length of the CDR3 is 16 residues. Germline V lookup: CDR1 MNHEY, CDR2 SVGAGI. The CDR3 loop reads CASSYSREYSGNTIYF. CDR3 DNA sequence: TGTGCCAGCAGTTACTCCCGGGAATACTCTGGAAACACCATATATTTT.

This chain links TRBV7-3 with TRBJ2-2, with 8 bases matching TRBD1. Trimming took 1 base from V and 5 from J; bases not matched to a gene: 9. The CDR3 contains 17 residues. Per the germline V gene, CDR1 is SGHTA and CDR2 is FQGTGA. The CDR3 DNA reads TGTGCCAGCAGCTTAAGGCCCAGGGGGCTGGAAACCGGGGAGCTGTTTTTT. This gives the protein CASSLRPRGLETGELFF.

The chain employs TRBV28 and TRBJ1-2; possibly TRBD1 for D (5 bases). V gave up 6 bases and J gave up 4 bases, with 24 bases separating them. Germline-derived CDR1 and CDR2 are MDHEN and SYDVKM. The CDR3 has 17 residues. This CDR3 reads CASRPVGARRSFYGYTF. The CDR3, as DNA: TGTGCCAGCAGACCTGTAGGGGCACGCAGGAGTTTCTATGGCTACACCTTC.

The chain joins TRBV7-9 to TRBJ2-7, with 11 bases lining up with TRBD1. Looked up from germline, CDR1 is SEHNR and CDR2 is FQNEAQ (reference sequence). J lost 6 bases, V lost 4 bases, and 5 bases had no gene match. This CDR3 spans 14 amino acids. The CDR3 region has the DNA TGTGCCAGCAGCTCCTGGACAGGGGGCCTCGAGCAGTACTTC. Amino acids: CASSSWTGGLEQYF.

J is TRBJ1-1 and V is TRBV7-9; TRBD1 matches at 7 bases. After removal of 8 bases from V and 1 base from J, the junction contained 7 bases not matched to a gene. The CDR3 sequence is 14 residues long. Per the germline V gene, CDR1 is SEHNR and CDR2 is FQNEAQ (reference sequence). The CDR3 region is CASGWGQTNTEAFF. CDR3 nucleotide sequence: TGTGCCAGCGGGTGGGGACAGACGAACACTGAAGCTTTCTTT.